The clone carrying this T cell receptor beta chain was seen many times. The antigen is unknown. The data were taken from a study of CD8 T cells in ankylosing spondylitis. Study-wide results and caveats: It appeared that ankylosing spondylitis blood was characterized by a TCR beta motif of under ten highly homologous variants.

CDR1 is LGHNA and CDR2 is YSLEER in the germline V gene. This CDR3 is built from 15 residues. With 1 base clipped from V and 4 bases from J, the junction kept 6 bases outside the gene matches. TCRdb processed the 5' RACE reads anew with MiXCR; each CDR3 protein has one entry. The table records some 220,000 distinct CDR3 sequences, just under 7.5% of them present only once. The sequence was collected from a male donor with ankylosing spondylitis. The gene calls are TRBV4-3 and TRBJ1-2; TRBD1 agrees at 7 bases. Input material: blood, either unsorted or a sorted T cell fraction (not recorded which). CDR3 sequence (DNA): TGCGCCAGCAGCCAAGGGACCGGGACAGCCTATGGCTACACCTTC. Protein: CASSQGTGTAYGYTF.